The rows below give T cell receptor beta chains drawn from one sample of a study of blood T cells in healthy people across ages. TCRdb reprocessed the 5' RACE reads via MiXCR and lists one record per CDR3 protein. The sample has roughly 800,000 distinct CDR3 sequences; 58% are singletons. The specimen sequenced was blood. Receptor source: a man aged 25-40 years in good health. Both conserved end residues are part of each CDR3. A D gene is named only where the DNA matches it firmly. Clone size, where shown, is once, few, many, or a class for clones that have expanded.

v_call	d_call	clone_size	j_call	cdr3_aa	cdr3_nt
TRBV10-3	-	-	TRBJ2-7	CAISGPGTTSSYEQYF	TGTGCCATCAGTGGGCCAGGGACCACAAGCTCCTACGAGCAGTACTTC
TRBV7-8	-	-	TRBJ2-1	CASSLKPGPPEGNEQFF	TGTGCCAGCAGCTTGAAACCGGGCCCCCCTGAAGGCAATGAGCAGTTCTTC
TRBV7-3	TRBD2	few	TRBJ2-4	CASSLNMRRTSGVIAKNIQYF	TGTGCCAGCAGCTTAAATATGCGTCGGACCAGCGGGGTTATAGCCAAAAACATTCAGTACTTC
TRBV5-1	-	few	TRBJ2-3	CASSSGLNTDTQYF	TGCGCCAGCAGCTCCGGGCTTAACACAGATACGCAGTATTTT
TRBV5-1	TRBD2	once	TRBJ2-1	CASSRGTSGNEQFF	TGCGCCAGTAGCCGGGGGACTAGCGGCAATGAGCAGTTCTTC
TRBV5-1	-	-	TRBJ2-3	CASSLALDPRLDTQYF	TGCGCCAGCAGCTTGGCTCTGGACCCACGACTAGATACGCAGTATTTT
TRBV20-1	TRBD2	-	TRBJ2-1	CSARGTSGRGVTYNKQFF	TGCAGTGCTAGGGGGACTAGCGGGAGAGGAGTGACTTACAATAAGCAGTTCTTC
TRBV20-1	TRBD1	-	TRBJ2-5	CSSRTGQETQYF	TGCAGTTCGAGGACAGGACAAGAGACCCAGTACTTC
TRBV4-3	TRBD1	-	TRBJ1-4	CASSRRTGNYATNEKLFF	TGCGCCAGCAGCCGTCGGACAGGGAACTATGCAACTAATGAAAAACTGTTTTTT
TRBV7-2	-	once	TRBJ2-3	CASSLLRATQYF	TGTGCCAGCAGCTTACTCCGGGCCACGCAGTATTTT
TRBV7-8	TRBD1	-	TRBJ2-4	CASSLNTGQARLNIQYF	TGTGCCAGCAGCTTAAACACGGGACAGGCGAGATTAAACATTCAGTACTTC
TRBV2	TRBD1	once	TRBJ1-5	CASTRTGLRDGPQHF	TGTGCCAGTACGAGGACAGGCCTAAGGGACGGGCCCCAGCATTTT
TRBV18	TRBD1	-	TRBJ2-2	CASSPFTGTAGSTGELFF	TGTGCCAGCTCACCATTTACTGGGACAGCCGGTAGCACCGGGGAGCTGTTTTTT
TRBV7-2	-	-	TRBJ2-5	CASSAVYSKETQYF	TGTGCCAGCAGCGCCGTATACAGTAAAGAGACCCAGTACTTC
TRBV20-1	-	-	TRBJ1-2	CSARPGILGGYTF	TGCAGTGCTAGGCCAGGGATTCTAGGAGGCTACACCTTC
TRBV5-1	-	-	TRBJ2-5	CASSQMQETQYF	TGCGCCAGCAGCCAGATGCAAGAGACCCAGTACTTC
TRBV5-5	-	-	TRBJ2-5	CASSREFHGGGETQYF	TGTGCCAGCAGCAGAGAGTTTCATGGGGGAGGAGAGACCCAGTACTTC
TRBV7-2	-	-	TRBJ2-3	CASTHPPLTDTQYF	TGTGCCAGCACCCACCCCCCGCTCACAGATACGCAGTATTTT
TRBV27	-	-	TRBJ1-2	CASKPPGTNGYYGYTF	TGTGCCAGCAAACCTCCCGGGACAAATGGATACTATGGCTACACCTTC
TRBV20-1	TRBD1	-	TRBJ2-5	CSARTGREETQYF	TGCAGTGCTAGGACAGGGCGGGAAGAGACCCAGTACTTC
TRBV9	-	few	TRBJ1-1	CASSVGGGVTEAFF	TGTGCCAGCAGCGTAGGGGGAGGGGTCACTGAAGCTTTCTTT
TRBV30	TRBD1	-	TRBJ2-6	CACPGQGAEGANVLTF	TGTGCCTGCCCGGGACAGGGGGCGGAAGGGGCCAACGTCCTGACTTTC
TRBV19	-	few	TRBJ2-5	CASSIDQEETQYF	TGTGCCAGTAGTATAGATCAAGAAGAGACCCAGTACTTC
TRBV12-5	TRBD1	-	TRBJ2-7	CASGRPDRLSYEQYF	TGTGCTAGCGGGCGTCCGGACAGGCTCTCCTACGAGCAGTACTTC
TRBV2	-	few	TRBJ2-5	CASSEPLQETQYF	TGTGCCAGCAGTGAACCGTTGCAAGAGACCCAGTACTTC
TRBV28	-	-	TRBJ1-2	CASRRVTYGYTF	TGTGCCAGCAGGAGGGTTACCTATGGCTACACCTTC